This TCR beta chain was observed in a study of STAT5B mutations in CD4+ large granular lymphocyte leukemia. Whole-study findings and limits: Without putative leukemic clones, patient CD4-sorted repertoires remained more clonal than healthy CD4+ repertoires.

CDR1 and CDR2 (germline): ENHRY, SYGVKD. J was trimmed by 0 bases and V by 0 bases; bases with no gene match: 6. The CDR3 extends over 18 amino acids. Original analysis: Lowest detectable productive clonotype frequency was 2.59 x 10-5. The repertoire was sequenced with immunoSEQ multiplex PCR; TCRdb's copy has only in-frame clones and lacks some. The DNA gave D and trimming, while V, J and clone size come from that table. The sample consists of 30,000 to 40,000 clones, roughly 85% of them appearing once. Of note for this clone: No antigen is known for it.

The V gene is TRBV10-3, the J gene TRBJ2-2; TRBD2 matches at 8 bases. The TCR sequence derives from a human donor in good health. The sequenced sample was CD4+ T cells from blood buffy coats. CDR3 nucleotide sequence: TGTGCCATCAGTGAGTCGAAAATAGCGGGGTCGAACACCGGGGAGCTGTTTTTT. It is translated as CAISESKIAGSNTGELFF.